This TCR beta chain was retrieved from a study of yellow fever vaccine responses in identical twins. Study results and caveats: Twins reportedly appeared to share part of their vaccine T cell response while keeping part individual.

Points on this clonotype: The antigen is not known.

TCRdb passed the RT-PCR reads through MiXCR, listing each CDR3 protein once. The data contain 2,000 to 2,500 distinct CDR3 sequences, over 65% of them seen just once; the ten biggest clones take up roughly 5%. Germline CDR1 LGHDT, CDR2 YNNKEL (reference sequence). The CDR3 totals 13 residues. Deletions cut 3 bases from V and 5 bases from J, with 10 bases between. This receptor was obtained from a woman between 18 and 30 years old who received the yellow fever vaccine. The specimen comprised T cells from blood (PBMCs), unsorted or a sorted subset (not recorded which), sampled before or after yellow fever vaccination (not recorded which). The V and J genes are TRBV3-1 and TRBJ1-2; no clear D. CDR3 sequence (DNA): TGTGCCAGCAGCCAGAGGACGGAATATGGCTACACCTTC. This encodes CASSQRTEYGYTF.